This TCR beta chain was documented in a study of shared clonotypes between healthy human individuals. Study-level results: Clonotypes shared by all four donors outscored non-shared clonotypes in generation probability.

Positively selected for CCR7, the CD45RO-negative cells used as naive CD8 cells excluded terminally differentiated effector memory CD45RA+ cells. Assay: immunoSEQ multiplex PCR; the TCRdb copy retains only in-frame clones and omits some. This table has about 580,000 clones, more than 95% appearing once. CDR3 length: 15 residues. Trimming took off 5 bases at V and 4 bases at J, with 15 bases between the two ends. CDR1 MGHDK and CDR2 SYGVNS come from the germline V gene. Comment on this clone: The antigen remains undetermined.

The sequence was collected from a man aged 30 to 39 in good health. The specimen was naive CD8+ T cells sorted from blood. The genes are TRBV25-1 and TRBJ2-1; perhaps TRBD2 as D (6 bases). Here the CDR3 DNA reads TGTGCCAGCAGTCATCCGGGAGAGGGGTACAATGAGCAGTTCTTC. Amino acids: CASSHPGEGYNEQFF.